A selection of T cell receptor beta chains follows, all from one sample in a study of T cells in Graves' hyperthyroidism and ophthalmopathy. Each CDR3 protein gets one entry after TCRdb re-called the multiplex PCR reads with MiXCR. Of over 90,000 distinct CDR3 sequences listed, roughly 47% are singletons. Sequenced material: blood. Receptor source: a man aged 35 to 55 with Graves' hyperthyroidism. The CDR3 runs from the conserved cysteine through the conserved F or W. D genes are given only for firm matches. Not all rows give a size; the values are once, few, many and, for expanded clones, a class.

j_gene,abundance,d_gene,v_gene,CDR3nt,CDR3aa
TRBJ1-4,.,TRBD1,TRBV7-9,TGCGCCAGCAGCCAAGCGGCAGGGGGTGAAAAACTGTTTTTT,CASSQAAGGEKLFF
TRBJ1-1,many,.,TRBV19,TGTGCCAGTAGTATGATCGGGGGGGGCGCCTTGGACACTGAAGCTTTCTTT,CASSMIGGGALDTEAFF
TRBJ2-5,many,.,TRBV6-6,TGTGCCAGCCGGAAAGAGACCCAGTACTTC,CASRKETQYF
TRBJ1-1,many,.,TRBV10-2,TGCGCCAGCGGAAAGAACACTGAAGCTTTCTTT,CASGKNTEAFF
TRBJ2-5,.,.,TRBV5-1,TGCGCCAGCAGCTTGGCCTCGGGGGTGGTGACCCAGTACTTC,CASSLASGVVTQYF
TRBJ1-4,.,.,TRBV10-2,TGCGCCAGCAGCCGTGACGGGGAACGCGAAAAACTGTTTTTT,CASSRDGEREKLFF
TRBJ1-2,.,TRBD1,TRBV5-1,TGCGCCAGCAGCTTGTTCGCACAGGGGGCCCATGGCTACACCTTC,CASSLFAQGAHGYTF
TRBJ2-3,.,TRBD1,TRBV6-2/TRBV6-3,TGTGCCAGCAGTTACGGCTTCTTTGAGGGGGCCACAGATACGCAGTATTTT,CASSYGFFEGATDTQYF
TRBJ2-1,once,.,TRBV7-9,TGTGCCAGCTCGGCTGCGTCCTACAATAAGCAGTTCTTC,CASSAASYNKQFF
TRBJ2-1,many,TRBD1,TRBV9,TGTGCCAGCAGCGCCGGACAGGGCTACAATGAGCAGTTCTTC,CASSAGQGYNEQFF
TRBJ2-3,many,.,TRBV9,TGTGCCAGCAGCCCCGGAGTGGCAGATACGCAGTATTTT,CASSPGVADTQYF
TRBJ2-2,many,.,TRBV5-6,TGTGCCAGCAGCTTACTAGCACTCGGGGAGCTGTTTTTT,CASSLLALGELFF
TRBJ1-5,.,.,TRBV7-9,TGTGCCAGCAGCTACGGGACTAGCAATCAGCCCCAGCATTTT,CASSYGTSNQPQHF
TRBJ2-1,many,TRBD2,TRBV5-8,TGTGCCAGCAGCCGACTAGCGGGAGTGCAAAAGTTCTTC,CASSRLAGVQKFF
TRBJ2-7,.,TRBD1,TRBV2,TGTGCCAGCAGTATTTTAGGGACAGGGGGTGGATACGAGCAGTACTTC,CASSILGTGGGYEQYF
TRBJ1-4,.,.,TRBV7-3,TGTGCCAGCAGCCAGGGGCCCGGGGAGCGTATAGGTGAAAAACTGTTTTTT,CASSQGPGERIGEKLFF
TRBJ1-2,.,.,TRBV7-2,TGTGCCAGCAGCTTAGCGGGGACACATCTTAACTATGGCTACACCTTC,CASSLAGTHLNYGYTF
TRBJ2-1,once,.,TRBV7-8,TGTGCCAGCAGCTCAAGGGTCACCGGGGACGAGCAGTTCTTC,CASSSRVTGDEQFF
TRBJ2-5,once,TRBD2,TRBV7-8,TGTGCCAGCAGCTTTCGGGGGGGTTGGGAGGCCCAGTACTTC,CASSFRGGWEAQYF
TRBJ1-1,once,.,TRBV5-1,TGCGCCAGCCAACTTACGGGGACGGTGATTGAAGCCTTCTTT,CASQLTGTVIEAFF
TRBJ1-2,.,TRBD1,TRBV24-1,TGTGCCACCAGTGAGTCGGTCAGGGGGCTTGGCTACACCTTC,CATSESVRGLGYTF
TRBJ2-3,.,TRBD2,TRBV6-2/TRBV6-3,TGTGCCAGCAGTTACTCGGAGACTAGCGGGAGAAGGACAGATACGCAGTATTTT,CASSYSETSGRRTDTQYF
TRBJ2-1,many,TRBD2,TRBV20-1,TGCAGTGCTCTCGGGACTAGCATTAATGAGCAGTTCTTC,CSALGTSINEQFF
TRBJ2-7,many,.,TRBV13,TGTGCCAGCAGCCCTTCGACAGTCCACGAGCAGTACTTC,CASSPSTVHEQYF
TRBJ2-1,.,.,TRBV7-2,TGTGCCAGCAGCTTTAAACAGGGATACAATGAGCAGTTCTTC,CASSFKQGYNEQFF
TRBJ1-6,many,TRBD1,TRBV5-8,TGTGCCAGCAGCTTGGACAGGGGCCTACAGTCACCCCTCCACTTT,CASSLDRGLQSPLHF
TRBJ2-1,.,TRBD2,TRBV15,TGTGCCACCAGCAGGACTAGCGGGAAGTCGGGGTCCTACAATGAGCAGTTCTTC,CATSRTSGKSGSYNEQFF
TRBJ1-3,.,.,TRBV6-5,TGTGCCAGCAGCCGCGGGGGGACCTATACGAAGGACACCATATATTTT,CASSRGGTYTKDTIYF
TRBJ2-4,.,.,TRBV30,TGTGCCTGGAGTGGGGGGGCAGGAGGGGACATTCAGTACTTC,CAWSGGAGGDIQYF
TRBJ2-3,many,TRBD2,TRBV20-1,TGCAGTGCCGAACTAGCGGGGAGCACAGATACGCAGTATTTT,CSAELAGSTDTQYF
TRBJ2-6,many,.,TRBV10-1,TGCGCCAGCAGTGAAAGGCGTGGAGTACCTGGGGCCAACGTCCTGACTTTC,CASSERRGVPGANVLTF
TRBJ1-2,many,.,TRBV19,TGTGCCAGTAGTATCGATTATTATGGCTACACCTTC,CASSIDYYGYTF
TRBJ2-7,many,.,TRBV12-2,TGTGCAAGTCGCTCCCTCCTAGCGGGAGCGACGTACGAGCAGTACTTC,CASRSLLAGATYEQYF
TRBJ1-6,many,.,TRBV2,TGTGCCAGCAGTGAAGCAGGGATATACAATTCACCCCTCCACTTT,CASSEAGIYNSPLHF
TRBJ2-3,.,TRBD1,TRBV2,TGTGCCAGCAGTAAACAGGGGGCTACGCAGTATTTT,CASSKQGATQYF
TRBJ1-2,.,.,TRBV27,TGTGCCAGCAGTTATAGCGGGGCTCAACTCTATGGCTACACCTTC,CASSYSGAQLYGYTF
TRBJ1-4,many,.,TRBV2,TGTGCCAGCAGCGTGTTTCCTCGGGGACGCGGGGATGAAAAACTGTTTTTT,CASSVFPRGRGDEKLFF
TRBJ2-7,many,TRBD1,TRBV3-1,TGTGCCAGCAGTCAGACAGGGACCGAGCAGTACTTC,CASSQTGTEQYF
TRBJ1-2,.,.,TRBV11-3,TGTGCCAGCAGCTTCGCCGGAGTGGGCTACACCTTC,CASSFAGVGYTF
TRBJ1-6,many,.,TRBV19,TGTGCCAGTAGCCCGACCCCGACAGCACCCCTCCACTTT,CASSPTPTAPLHF
TRBJ1-5,many,.,TRBV19,TGTGCCAGTAGAAGGGCTAGCAATCAGCCCCAGCATTTT,CASRRASNQPQHF
TRBJ2-1,few,.,TRBV30,TGTGCCTGGGGGAGAGGATTCTACAATGAGCAGTTCTTC,CAWGRGFYNEQFF
TRBJ2-7,many,TRBD1,TRBV4-1,TGCGCCAGCAGCCAGCGGACAGGGTTTGGCGAGCAGTACTTC,CASSQRTGFGEQYF
TRBJ2-1,few,.,TRBV28,TGTGCCAGCAGCCGGGGCTCCTACAATGAGCAGTTCTTC,CASSRGSYNEQFF
TRBJ2-7,many,TRBD1,TRBV20-1,TGCAGTGCTAGTTACGGCAGGGGGTCCTACGAGCAGTACTTC,CSASYGRGSYEQYF
TRBJ2-3,many,.,TRBV6-6,TGTGCCAGCGGGACAGATACGCAGTATTTT,CASGTDTQYF